The 16 T cell receptor beta chains given below trace back to one sample, sequenced in a study of blood T cell repertoires in COVID-19 (dated by TCRdb to the early 2020s). The method behind the library was the immunoSEQ multiplex PCR assay. Held by TCRdb, this immuneACCESS table contains in-frame sequences only and omits some clones. Under half of the omission traces to an unresolved V gene where checked; the cause of the rest is unknown. In this sample the table shows around 26,000 clones, about 81% of which occur a single time. 2.5% of the sample goes to the ten largest clones. The sequencing input was peripheral blood. The receptors originated from a woman in her 70s with COVID-19, enrolled during active disease.

J is TRBJ2-1 and V is TRBV10-3, with D hard to call. With 10 bases removed from V and 8 bases from J, the gap between germline ends came to 18 bases. The germline V gene has CDR1 ENHRY and CDR2 SYGVKD. This CDR3 has 13 amino acids. The CDR3 protein is CATGENWKDEQFF. The DNA for the CDR3 is TGTGCCACGGGTGAGAATTGGAAGGATGAGCAGTTCTTC.

This clone occurred once. V is TRBV2 and J is TRBJ1-1; 7 nucleotides match TRBD1. Germline CDR1 is SNHLY and CDR2 is FYNNEI. There are 14 residues in the CDR3. V was pared by 6 bases and J by 0 bases, with 4 bases of the junction left unmatched. For the CDR3, the DNA is TGTGCCAGCAGCTCAACAGGGGTGAACACTGAAGCTTTCTTT. Amino acids: CASSSTGVNTEAFF.

The rearrangement joins TRBV6-2 or TRBV6-3 to TRBJ1-1; 8 bases map to TRBD1. Germline V gene data show CDR1 as MNHEY and CDR2 as SVGEGT. J was trimmed by 4 bases and V by 5 bases; bases with no gene match: 15. The CDR3 contains 17 residues. CDR3 bases: TGTGCCAGCAGTACCCTCCCGGGACAGGTGGCCCCCACTGAAGCTTTCTTT. Its translation: CASSTLPGQVAPTEAFF.

This clone was detected once. V gene TRBV7-2 combines with J gene TRBJ1-2; D remains ambiguous. Germline V gives CDR1 SGHTA, CDR2 FQGNSA. The CDR3 totals 16 residues. Trimming took off 4 bases at V and 2 bases at J, with 17 bases between the two ends. CDR3 residues: CASSSYSPQTNYGYTF. CDR3 nucleotide sequence: TGTGCCAGCAGCTCATACAGTCCTCAGACAAACTATGGCTACACCTTC.

The chain recombines TRBV18 with TRBJ1-1, with 7 bases fitting TRBD1. The length of the CDR3 is 14 residues. Looked up from germline, CDR1 is KGHSH and CDR2 is LQKENI. The V gene end was trimmed by 3 bases and the J gene end by 5 bases; junction bases not matched to a gene: 6. This chain's CDR3 is CASSPGQPRTEAFF. The CDR3 nucleotides are TGTGCCAGCTCACCGGGACAGCCAAGGACTGAAGCTTTCTTT.

The rearrangement uses TRBV5-1 and TRBJ1-2; TRBD1 agrees at 10 bases. The V and J ends lost 3 bases and 6 bases, in that order; junction bases with no gene match: 11. Germline V gene sequence: CDR1 SGHRS, CDR2 YFSETQ. The CDR3 loop spans 16 amino acids. In DNA form, the CDR3 reads TGCGCCAGCAGCTATCAGGACAGGGGGGGAAGAGATGGCTACACCTTC. Protein product: CASSYQDRGGRDGYTF.

The chain joins TRBV7-8 to TRBJ1-6; a weak D match, TRBD1 (5 bases). V gave up 1 base and J gave up 5 bases, with 12 bases separating them. Germline lookup yields CDR1 SGHVS and CDR2 FQNEAQ. CDR3 length: 16 amino acids. DNA of the CDR3: TGTGCCAGCAGCTTAGAGGAGGGACGGCATAATTCACCCCTCCACTTT. Translation gives CASSLEEGRHNSPLHF.

The chain carries TRBV6-1 and TRBJ1-5; D not resolved. Germline V gene lookup returns CDR1 MNHNS and CDR2 SASEGT. This CDR3 has 17 amino acids. With 0 bases removed from V and 2 bases from J, the gap between germline ends came to 14 bases. The CDR3 DNA sequence: TGTGCCAGCAGTGAAGCGCTGGGGAGGGTTGGCAATCAGCCCCAGCATTTT. It encodes CASSEALGRVGNQPQHF.

The chain combines TRBV10-3 with TRBJ1-1, with TRBD1 identical over 7 bases. This CDR3 region has 14 residues. V was clipped by 0 bases and J by 5 bases; unmatched bases: 3. Per germline, CDR1 ENHRY and CDR2 SYGVKD. The CDR3 protein is CAISESRGQTEAFF. CDR3 nucleotides: TGTGCCATCAGTGAGTCGAGGGGGCAAACTGAAGCTTTCTTT.

This clone was picked up a small number of times. The rearrangement joins TRBV5-6 to TRBJ2-3; 10 bases are shared with TRBD2. The CDR3 extends over 15 amino acids. The germline V gene encodes CDR1 SGHDT and CDR2 YYEEEE. With 3 bases clipped from V and 10 bases from J, the junction kept 11 bases outside the gene matches. The CDR3 DNA sequence: TGTGCCAGCAGCTCTCCTAGCGGGAGCGGGTGGGCGCAGTATTTT. Translated: CASSSPSGSGWAQYF.

The chain recombines TRBV7-6 with TRBJ1-1, with TRBD1 as a possible D gene (6 bases). CDR1 and CDR2 from the germline V gene are SGHVS and FNYEAQ. This CDR3 is built from 12 residues. Trimming pared 4 bases from V and 11 bases from J, leaving 14 bases between. The CDR3 bases are TGTGCCAGCAGCTCCACAGGGAAGGAGGCTTTCTTT. This sequence encodes CASSSTGKEAFF.

This clone was recorded a few times. V usage is TRBV7-2 and J usage is TRBJ2-3, with 7 nucleotides matching TRBD2. Trimming took 5 bases from V and 6 from J; bases not matched to a gene: 8. This CDR3 is built from 14 residues. Germline assignment: CDR1 SGHTA and CDR2 FQGNSA. CDR3 in DNA: TGTGCCAGCAGCGGCGGAGGGCGGGGGGATACGCAGTATTTT. This gives the protein CASSGGGRGDTQYF.

The chain recombines TRBV29-1 with TRBJ1-2; 8 nucleotides align to TRBD1. The V gene's germline CDR1 is SQVTM and CDR2 ANQGSEA. V lost 6 bases, J lost 2 bases, and 8 bases stayed unmatched. The CDR3 is 14 amino acids. The CDR3 coding sequence is TGCAGCGTGAAGGGGACAGGCTACAACTATGGCTACACCTTC. It is translated as CSVKGTGYNYGYTF.

J is TRBJ2-5 and V is TRBV6-2 or TRBV6-3, with a tentative D call TRBD2 (5 bases). Germline CDR1 reads MNHEY; CDR2 reads SVGEGT. The CDR3 runs to 15 residues. Trimming cost V 2 bases and J 6 bases, with 16 bases left between them. The DNA of the CDR3 is TGTGCCAGCAGTTACGAGGGCGGGCGGGCACAGACCCAGTACTTC. Translation: CASSYEGGRAQTQYF.

This rearrangement joins TRBV3-1 (or the pseudogene TRBV3-2) to TRBJ2-2; no clear D gene. Trimming took 4 bases from V and 6 from J, leaving 9 bases between them. Germline V gene lookup returns CDR1 LGHDT and CDR2 YNNKEL (reference sequence). This CDR3 has 13 residues. Here the CDR3 reads CASSPRPAGELFF. CDR3 sequence (DNA): TGTGCCAGCAGCCCCCGTCCAGCCGGGGAGCTGTTTTTT.

This clone came up a few times. The rearrangement links TRBV11-2 to TRBJ1-2; possible D gene TRBD1, 6 bases. The CDR3 extends over 15 amino acids. Trimming took 1 base from V and 5 from J, leaving 14 bases between them. Germline V lookup: CDR1 SGHAT, CDR2 FQNNGV. The CDR3 DNA sequence: TGTGCCAGCAGCTTAGCCCCCAGGGGTGGGTATGGCTACACCTTC. As protein: CASSLAPRGGYGYTF.